This T cell receptor (beta chain) is from a study of cytomegalovirus exposure and HLA in healthy donors. Study in general: A preliminary data release comprised approximately 85 million unique TCRs obtained from HLA-typed donors.

The study sampled nominally healthy donors, though unrecorded immune exposures were likely. General study points: Specificity for CMV antigens was confirmed in vitro for a few of the CMV-associated chains. Within an earlier analysis, most TCR beta V segments proved productive either about 87% or about 30% of the time.

Germline CDR1 and CDR2: SGHTA and FQGNSA. There are 13 residues in the CDR3. Between the trimmed V and J ends, which lost 0 bases and 13 bases, there was a span of 13 bases. The primer mix had 60 Vbeta and 13 Jbeta primers. The assay was immunoSEQ multiplex PCR, and TCRdb's table has in-frame clones only and misses some. Of roughly 150,000 clones detected, 60% to 85% appear once; the ten largest clones hold 7%. As for this clone: Antigen unknown.

The chain joins TRBV7-2 to TRBJ2-1; D may be TRBD2 (5 bases). Sequencing input: PBMCs. This TCR derives from a middle-aged woman in good health and CMV-seropositive. The CDR3 region is CASSLAEASSQFF. DNA for the CDR3: TGTGCCAGCAGCTTAGCGGAGGCTAGCTCCCAGTTCTTC.